The next 22 T cell receptor beta chains were all read from a single sample in a study of beta chain features in type 1 diabetes. Every isolated RNA sample was fully reverse transcribed, so sequencing captured expressed TCRB transcripts. Measured with immunoSEQ multiplex PCR; TCRdb has only the in-frame clones, and not every one. The sample lists 110,000 to 150,000 clones, about a tenth occurring once. Sequenced sample: central memory CD4+ T cells from blood. All receptors derive from a woman between 35 and 50 years old in good health.

This clone was picked up a small number of times. The V gene is TRBV19, the J gene TRBJ2-3; D not resolved. Between the trimmed V and J ends, which lost 0 bases and 2 bases, there was a span of 6 bases. The germline V gene has CDR1 LNHDA and CDR2 SQIVND (reference sequence). The CDR3 is 14 residues long. CDR3 loop: CASSIDTDTDTQYF. CDR3 coding DNA: TGTGCCAGTAGTATAGACACAGACACAGATACGCAGTATTTT.

There are many counts of this clone. The J gene is TRBJ2-1, the V gene TRBV27; D not resolved. Germline CDR1 and CDR2: MNHEY and SMNVEV (reference sequence). V gave up 6 bases and J gave up 6 bases, with 12 bases separating them. The CDR3 covers 13 residues. The CDR3 DNA sequence: TGTGCCAGCAGCTTAATCCCTAGCAATGAGCAGTTCTTC. Residues: CASSLIPSNEQFF.

V usage is TRBV18 and J usage is TRBJ1-2; 12 positions match TRBD1. The V and J ends lost 3 bases and 13 bases, in that order; junction bases with no gene match: 9. Looked up from germline, CDR1 is KGHSH and CDR2 is LQKENI. This CDR3 comprises 14 residues. The CDR3 spells CASSPSPGQGAGTF. CDR3 bases: TGTGCCAGCTCACCGTCCCCGGGACAGGGGGCCGGCACCTTC.

In this sample, this clone turned up a few times. The chain recombines TRBV9 with TRBJ2-2; 8 nucleotides agree with TRBD2. The CDR3 has 17 amino acids. V trimming: 4 bases; J trimming: 1 base; junction bases outside the gene matches: 9. Germline CDR1 is SGDLS and CDR2 is YYNGEE. The CDR3 DNA reads TGTGCCAGCAGCTACGGGGTCCTAGCGGGGAACACCGGGGAGCTGTTTTTT. Its protein is CASSYGVLAGNTGELFF.

This clone was observed many times. The chain carries TRBV18 and TRBJ1-2, with 12 bases fitting TRBD1. The V and J ends lost 0 bases and 8 bases, in that order; junction bases with no gene match: 4. The germline V gene encodes CDR1 KGHSH and CDR2 LQKENI. This CDR3 comprises 15 residues. CDR3 DNA sequence: TGTGCCAGCTCACCACCGGGACAGGGGGCGAGAGGCTACACCTTC. Protein: CASSPPGQGARGYTF. The complete variable domain, with remaining parts taken from reference TRBV18 and TRBJ1-2, reads NAGVMQNPRHLVRRRGQEARLRCSPMKGHSHVYWYRQLPEEGLKFMVYLQKENIIDESGMPKERFSAEFPKEGPSILRIQQVVRGDSAAYFCASSPPGQGARGYTFGSGTRLTVV.

This clone appeared a few times. V usage is TRBV6-1 and J usage is TRBJ1-1, with D perhaps matching TRBD1 (6 bases). The CDR3 is 15 residues long. In germline, CDR1 is MNHNS, CDR2 SASEGT. V was cut by 5 bases and J by 3 bases, with 16 bases left in between. CDR3 residues: CASSLLQGGDTEAFF. CDR3 bases: TGTGCCAGCAGTTTATTACAGGGAGGGGACACTGAAGCTTTCTTT.

This chain links TRBV5-1 with TRBJ1-1, with TRBD1 matching 7 bases. Germline V lookup: CDR1 SGHRS, CDR2 YFSETQ. V shed 4 bases, J shed 5 bases, and the junction held 11 bases outside the gene matches. The CDR3 consists of 15 residues. In DNA, the CDR3 is TGCGCCAGCAGCACAGGACAGGCGAAGAGTACTGAAGCTTTCTTT. Translating gives CASSTGQAKSTEAFF.

The chain has TRBV2 and TRBJ2-3, with 9 bases fitting TRBD2. This CDR3 is built from 15 residues. The junction had 8 bases not matched to a gene; V was cut back by 9 bases and J by 1 base. Germline lookup yields CDR1 SNHLY and CDR2 FYNNEI. The CDR3 loop reads CASMRGGAGTDTQYF. In DNA, the CDR3 is TGTGCCAGTATGCGCGGGGGGGCCGGCACAGATACGCAGTATTTT.

In nucleotides, the CDR3 is TGTGCCAGCAGGCGACAGGGGGTAGGGCAAGAGACCCAGTACTTC. Encoded protein: CASRRQGVGQETQYF. The chain combines TRBV6-5 with TRBJ2-5; the match to TRBD1 covers 9 bases. This CDR3 spans 15 amino acids. The germline gives CDR1 MNHEY, CDR2 SVGAGI. The junction had 7 bases not matched to a gene; V was cut back by 6 bases and J by 2 bases.

This clone has more than one count but fewer than ten. V is TRBV19 and J is TRBJ1-6; 12 bases are a match to TRBD1. The CDR3 contains 13 residues. CDR1 is LNHDA and CDR2 is SQIVND in the germline V gene (reference sequence). V lost 9 bases and J lost 9; bases outside the gene matches: 3. The CDR3 loop is CASTGQGASPLHF. The CDR3 DNA reads TGTGCCAGCACGGGACAGGGGGCTTCACCCCTCCACTTT.

There are many counts of this clone. The chain carries TRBV29-1 and TRBJ2-6, with a weak D call TRBD1 (5 bases). CDR3 length equals 14 residues. The germline gives CDR1 SQVTM, CDR2 ANQGSEA. V was pared by 6 bases and J by 2 bases, with 11 bases between. CDR3 region: CSVFEGAGANVLTF. CDR3 DNA: TGCAGCGTCTTCGAAGGGGCTGGGGCCAACGTCCTGACTTTC.

In this sample, this clone turned up many times. The genes are TRBV5-4 and TRBJ2-2, with D perhaps matching TRBD1 (6 bases). The germline gives CDR1 SGHNT, CDR2 YYREEE (reference sequence). The V end lost 1 base, the J end lost 0 bases, and 13 bases lay between the germline ends. The CDR3 is 17 residues long. CDR3 sequence (DNA): TGTGCCAGCAGCTTGTGGTCAGGGGCAGCGAACACCGGGGAGCTGTTTTTT. Translating it yields CASSLWSGAANTGELFF.

This clone has just a few counts. The chain employs TRBV19 and TRBJ1-2; D perhaps matches TRBD1 (6 bases). There are 14 residues in the CDR3. Germline V gene lookup returns CDR1 LNHDA and CDR2 SQIVND (reference sequence). V was clipped by 8 bases and J by 4 bases, with 17 bases between them. For the CDR3, the DNA is TGTGCCAGTGTGGACAGTCAAAGCGTCTATGGCTACACCTTC. Protein sequence: CASVDSQSVYGYTF.

This sequence joins TRBV7-2 and TRBJ2-1, with 10 nucleotides matching TRBD2. This CDR3 has 15 residues. Per germline, CDR1 SGHTA and CDR2 FQGNSA. The trim removed 3 bases at V and 6 bases at J, leaving 5 bases unmatched. CDR3 nucleotides: TGTGCCAGCAGCTTTAGCGGGGGGCCGTTCAATGAGCAGTTCTTC. Translation gives CASSFSGGPFNEQFF.

This clone showed up many times. This chain connects TRBV28 to TRBJ1-3; 12 bases map to TRBD1. The CDR3 is 16 amino acids. Germline V gene lookup returns CDR1 MDHEN and CDR2 SYDVKM. Trimming took 5 bases from V and 3 from J; bases not matched to a gene: 5. CDR3 sequence: CASSGWDRGHGNTIYF. CDR3 nucleotides: TGTGCCAGCAGTGGGTGGGACAGGGGGCATGGAAACACCATATATTTT.

The rearrangement links TRBV11-2 to TRBJ1-2; 8 bases fit TRBD1. V shed 1 base and J 4 bases; nucleotides not matched to a gene: 2. Germline values: CDR1 SGHAT, CDR2 FQNNGV. This CDR3 comprises 14 residues. CDR3: CASSLADRVYGYTF. As DNA, the CDR3 is TGTGCCAGCAGCTTAGCGGACAGGGTCTATGGCTACACCTTC.

The chain joins TRBV5-4 to TRBJ2-7; D unclear. The CDR3 runs 15 residues. Germline V gene sequence: CDR1 SGHNT, CDR2 YYREEE (reference sequence). The V gene lost 0 bases and the J gene lost 0 bases, with 10 bases spanning the gap. The CDR3 sequence is CASSLVGANSYEQYF. The CDR3, as DNA: TGTGCCAGCAGCTTGGTAGGAGCAAACTCCTACGAGCAGTACTTC.

The rearrangement joins TRBV9 to TRBJ2-7; a possible D gene is TRBD1 (6 bases). Germline V lookup: CDR1 SGDLS, CDR2 YYNGEE. This CDR3 region has 13 residues. V was trimmed by 9 bases and J by 2 bases, leaving 15 bases between them. CDR3 loop: CANPKQGTYEQYF. The CDR3 DNA sequence: TGTGCCAACCCTAAACAGGGTACCTACGAGCAGTACTTC.

This clone was counted only a few times. The chain links TRBV7-9 to TRBJ1-6; TRBD1 is a possible D gene (6 bases). CDR1 SEHNR and CDR2 FQNEAQ come from the germline V gene (reference sequence). Trimming removed 4 bases from V and 7 bases from J, with 14 bases in between. This CDR3 has 15 amino acids. The CDR3 reads CASSSSDRLNSPLHF. CDR3 DNA: TGTGCCAGCAGCTCTTCCGACAGGCTCAATTCACCCCTCCACTTT.

The table lists this clone with a few counts. Here the CDR3 DNA reads TGCGCCAGCAGCCGTCTGGGGGCTGGCACTGAAGCTTTCTTT. This encodes CASSRLGAGTEAFF. The chain recombines TRBV5-1 with TRBJ1-1; D is possibly TRBD1 (6 bases). The ends were cut back, 4 bases at V and 4 bases at J, with 14 bases in the middle. This CDR3 spans 14 amino acids. From germline, CDR1 is SGHRS and CDR2 YFSETQ.

This clone came up a few times. The chain combines TRBV4-1 with TRBJ2-2; D is unclear. V was pared by 5 bases and J by 1 base, with 5 bases between. Germline-derived CDR1 and CDR2 are MGHRA and YSYEKL. The CDR3 has 13 residues. The CDR3 DNA sequence: TGCGCCAGCAGCGCGAGGAACACCGGGGAGCTGTTTTTT. Amino acids: CASSARNTGELFF.

V is TRBV4-1 and J is TRBJ1-6; D perhaps matches TRBD1 (5 bases). The germline V gene has CDR1 MGHRA and CDR2 YSYEKL. The CDR3 is 16 residues long. The V end was cut by 0 bases, the J end by 9 bases, with 15 bases between. The CDR3 DNA reads as TGCGCCAGCAGCCAAGAGGGGGGTCTCGGGTCTTCACCCCTCCACTTT. This translates into CASSQEGGLGSSPLHF.